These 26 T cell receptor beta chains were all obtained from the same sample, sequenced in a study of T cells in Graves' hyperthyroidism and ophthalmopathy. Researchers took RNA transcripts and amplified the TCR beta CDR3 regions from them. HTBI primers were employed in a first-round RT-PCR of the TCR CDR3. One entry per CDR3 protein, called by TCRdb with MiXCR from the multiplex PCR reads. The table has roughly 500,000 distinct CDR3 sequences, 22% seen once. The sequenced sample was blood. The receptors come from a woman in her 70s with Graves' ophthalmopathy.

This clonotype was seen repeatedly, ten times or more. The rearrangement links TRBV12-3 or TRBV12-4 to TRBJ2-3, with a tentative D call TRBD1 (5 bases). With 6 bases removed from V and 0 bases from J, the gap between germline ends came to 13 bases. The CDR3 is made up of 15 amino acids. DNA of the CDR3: TGTGCCAGCAGCGACAGATTAGGGAGCACAGATACGCAGTATTTT. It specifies CASSDRLGSTDTQYF.

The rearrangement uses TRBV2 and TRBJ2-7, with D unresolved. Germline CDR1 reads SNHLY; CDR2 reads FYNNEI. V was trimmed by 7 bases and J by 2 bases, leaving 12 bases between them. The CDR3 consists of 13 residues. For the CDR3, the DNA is TGTGCCAGCAATTTGCGGCAGCCCTACGAGCAGTACTTC. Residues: CASNLRQPYEQYF.

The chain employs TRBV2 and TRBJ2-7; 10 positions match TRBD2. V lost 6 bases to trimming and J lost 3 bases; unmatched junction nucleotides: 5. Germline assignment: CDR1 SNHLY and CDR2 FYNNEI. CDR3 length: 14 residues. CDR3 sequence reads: CASRAGLAIYEQYF. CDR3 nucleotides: TGTGCCAGCAGAGCGGGACTAGCGATCTACGAGCAGTACTTC.

CDR3 sequence (DNA): TGTGCCAGCTACGCAGGGGTTAATGAAAAACTGTTTTTT. Translated: CASYAGVNEKLFF. The chain is built from TRBV18 and TRBJ1-4; D might be TRBD1 (6 bases). Per germline, CDR1 KGHSH and CDR2 LQKENI. The ends were cut back, 7 bases at V and 4 bases at J, with 10 bases in the middle. This CDR3 contains 13 residues.

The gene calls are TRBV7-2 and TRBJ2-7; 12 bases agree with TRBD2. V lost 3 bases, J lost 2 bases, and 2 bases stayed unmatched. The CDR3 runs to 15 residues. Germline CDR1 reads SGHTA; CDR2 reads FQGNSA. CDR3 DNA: TGTGCCAGCAGCTTGACTAGCGGGGGCCCCTACGAGCAGTACTTC. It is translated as CASSLTSGGPYEQYF.

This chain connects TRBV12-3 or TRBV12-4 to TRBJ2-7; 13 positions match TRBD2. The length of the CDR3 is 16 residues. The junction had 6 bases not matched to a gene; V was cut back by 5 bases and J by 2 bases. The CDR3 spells CASSPGTSGAAYEQYF. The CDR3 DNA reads TGTGCCAGCAGTCCCGGGACTAGCGGGGCCGCCTACGAGCAGTACTTC.

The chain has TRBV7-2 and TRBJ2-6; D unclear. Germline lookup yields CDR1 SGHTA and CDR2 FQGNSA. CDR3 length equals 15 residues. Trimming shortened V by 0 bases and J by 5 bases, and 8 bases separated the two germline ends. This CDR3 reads CASSLAGAWANVLTF. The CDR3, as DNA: TGTGCCAGCAGCTTAGCAGGTGCTTGGGCCAACGTCCTGACTTTC.

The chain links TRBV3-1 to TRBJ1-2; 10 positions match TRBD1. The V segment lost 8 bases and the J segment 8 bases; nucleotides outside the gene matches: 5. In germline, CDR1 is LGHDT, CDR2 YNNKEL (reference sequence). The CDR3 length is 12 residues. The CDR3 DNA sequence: TGTGCCAGCCTTGGGACAGGGGAAGGCTACACCTTC. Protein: CASLGTGEGYTF.

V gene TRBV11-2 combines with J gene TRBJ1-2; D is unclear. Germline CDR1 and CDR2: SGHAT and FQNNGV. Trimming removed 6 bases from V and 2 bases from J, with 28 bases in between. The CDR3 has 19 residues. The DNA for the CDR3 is TGTGCCAGCAGGTCCACAAAGGGTAACATAAAGACGATCAACTATGGCTACACCTTC. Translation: CASRSTKGNIKTINYGYTF.

CDR3 amino acids: CASSGRTSGGYEQYF. The CDR3 nucleotides are TGTGCCAGCAGTGGACGGACTAGCGGGGGCTACGAGCAGTACTTC. The chain has TRBV6-2 or TRBV6-3 and TRBJ2-7; 13 nucleotides match TRBD2. V dropped 5 bases and J dropped 3; count of bases not matched to a gene: 4. Germline CDR1 reads MNHEY; CDR2 reads SVGEGT. The CDR3 spans 15 residues.

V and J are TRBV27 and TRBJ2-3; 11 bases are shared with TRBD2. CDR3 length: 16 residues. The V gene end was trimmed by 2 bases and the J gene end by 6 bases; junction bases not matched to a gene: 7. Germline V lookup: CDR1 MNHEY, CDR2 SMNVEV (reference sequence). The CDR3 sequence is CASSLGTGLAVDTQYF. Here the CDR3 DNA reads TGTGCCAGCAGTTTAGGGACGGGACTAGCGGTGGATACGCAGTATTTT.

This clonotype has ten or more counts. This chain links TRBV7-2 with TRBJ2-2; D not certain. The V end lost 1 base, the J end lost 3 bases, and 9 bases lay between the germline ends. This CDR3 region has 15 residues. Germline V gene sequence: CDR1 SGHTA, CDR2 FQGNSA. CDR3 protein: CASSLVAGYTGELFF. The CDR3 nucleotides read TGTGCCAGCAGCTTAGTGGCCGGGTACACCGGGGAGCTGTTTTTT.

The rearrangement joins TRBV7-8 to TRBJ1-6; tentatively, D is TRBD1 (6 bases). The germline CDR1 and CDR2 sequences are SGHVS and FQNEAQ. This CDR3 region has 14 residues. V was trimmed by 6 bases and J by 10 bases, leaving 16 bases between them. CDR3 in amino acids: CASSSLGGSSPLHF. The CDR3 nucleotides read TGTGCCAGCAGTTCGTTGGGGGGCAGCTCACCCCTCCACTTT. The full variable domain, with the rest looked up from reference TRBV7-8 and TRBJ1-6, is GAGVSQSPRYKVAKRGQDVALRCDPISGHVSLFWYQQALGQGPEFLTYFQNEAQLDKSGLPSDRFFAERPEGSVSTLKIQRTQQEDSAVYLCASSSLGGSSPLHFGNGTRLTVT.

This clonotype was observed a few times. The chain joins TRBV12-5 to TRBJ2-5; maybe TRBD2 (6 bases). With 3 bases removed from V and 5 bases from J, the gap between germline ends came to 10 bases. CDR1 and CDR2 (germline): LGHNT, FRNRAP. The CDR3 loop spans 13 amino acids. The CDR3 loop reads CASGFGGAETQYF. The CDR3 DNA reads TGTGCTAGTGGTTTTGGCGGGGCGGAGACCCAGTACTTC.

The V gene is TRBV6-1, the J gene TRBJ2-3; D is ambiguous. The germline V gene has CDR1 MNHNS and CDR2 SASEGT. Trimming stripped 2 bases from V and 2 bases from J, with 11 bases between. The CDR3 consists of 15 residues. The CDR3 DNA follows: TGTGCCAGCAGTGAATATTACGGCCCCACAGATACGCAGTATTTT. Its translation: CASSEYYGPTDTQYF.

The CDR3 loop is CASSRLAGETGELFF. CDR3 nucleotide sequence: TGTGCCAGCAGCAGACTAGCGGGAGAGACCGGGGAGCTGTTTTTT. The gene calls are TRBV6-1 and TRBJ2-2; TRBD2 aligns across 12 bases. Looked up from germline, CDR1 is MNHNS and CDR2 is SASEGT. With 6 bases clipped from V and 5 bases from J, the junction kept 4 bases outside the gene matches. CDR3 length: 15 residues.

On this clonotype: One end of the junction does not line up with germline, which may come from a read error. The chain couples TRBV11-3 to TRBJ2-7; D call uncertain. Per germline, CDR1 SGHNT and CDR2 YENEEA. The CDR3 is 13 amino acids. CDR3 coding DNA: TGTGCCAGCAGCTTAGAGGGATCCCACGAGCAGTGCTTC. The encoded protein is CASSLEGSHEQCF.

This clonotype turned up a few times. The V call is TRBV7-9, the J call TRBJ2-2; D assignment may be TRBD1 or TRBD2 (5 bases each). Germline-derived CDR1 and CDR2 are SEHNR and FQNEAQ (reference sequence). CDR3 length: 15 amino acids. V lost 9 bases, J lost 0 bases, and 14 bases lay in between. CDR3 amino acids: CASPPGTANTGELFF. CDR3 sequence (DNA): TGTGCCAGTCCGCCGGGGACCGCGAACACCGGGGAGCTGTTTTTT.

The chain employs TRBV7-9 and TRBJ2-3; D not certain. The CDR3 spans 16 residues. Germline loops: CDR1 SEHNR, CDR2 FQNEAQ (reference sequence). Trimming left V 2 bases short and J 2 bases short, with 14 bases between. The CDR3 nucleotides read TGTGCCAGCAGCTTACGAGGTGCAGTCCACACAGATACGCAGTATTTT. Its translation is CASSLRGAVHTDTQYF. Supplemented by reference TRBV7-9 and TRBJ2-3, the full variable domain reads DTGVSQNPRHKITKRGQNVTFRCDPISEHNRLYWYRQTLGQGPEFLTYFQNEAQLEKSRLLSDRFSAERPKGSFSTLEIQRTEQGDSAMYLCASSLRGAVHTDTQYFGPGTRLTVL.

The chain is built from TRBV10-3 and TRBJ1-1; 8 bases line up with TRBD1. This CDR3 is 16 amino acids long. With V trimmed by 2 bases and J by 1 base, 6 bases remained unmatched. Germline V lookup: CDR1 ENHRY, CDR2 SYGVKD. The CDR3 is CAISEPPGGRNTEAFF. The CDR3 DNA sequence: TGTGCCATCAGTGAGCCTCCAGGGGGCCGGAACACTGAAGCTTTCTTT.

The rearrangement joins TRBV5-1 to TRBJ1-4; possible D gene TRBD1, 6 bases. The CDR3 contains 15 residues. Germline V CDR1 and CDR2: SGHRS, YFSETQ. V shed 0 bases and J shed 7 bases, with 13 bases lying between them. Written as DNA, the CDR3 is TGCGCCAGCAGCTTGGGAGGGGACAAACTTGAAAAACTGTTTTTT. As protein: CASSLGGDKLEKLFF.

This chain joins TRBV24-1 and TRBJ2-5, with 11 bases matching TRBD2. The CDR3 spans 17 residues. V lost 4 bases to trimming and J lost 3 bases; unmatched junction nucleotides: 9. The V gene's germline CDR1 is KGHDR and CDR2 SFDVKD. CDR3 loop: CATSDPKLAGVEETQYF. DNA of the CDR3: TGTGCCACCAGTGACCCAAAACTAGCGGGAGTAGAAGAGACCCAGTACTTC.

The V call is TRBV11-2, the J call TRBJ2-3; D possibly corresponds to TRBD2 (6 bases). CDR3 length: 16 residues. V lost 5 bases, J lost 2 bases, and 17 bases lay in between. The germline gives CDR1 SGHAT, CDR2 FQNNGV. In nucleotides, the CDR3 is TGTGCCAGCAGCACCACCGGCGGGGATGACACAGATACGCAGTATTTT. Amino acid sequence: CASSTTGGDDTDTQYF.

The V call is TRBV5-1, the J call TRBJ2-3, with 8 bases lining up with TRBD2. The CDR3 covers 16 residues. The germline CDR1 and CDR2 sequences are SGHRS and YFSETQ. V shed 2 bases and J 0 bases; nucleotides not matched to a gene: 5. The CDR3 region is CASSFLAGSSTDTQYF. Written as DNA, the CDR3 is TGCGCCAGCAGCTTCTTAGCGGGGTCTAGCACAGATACGCAGTATTTT. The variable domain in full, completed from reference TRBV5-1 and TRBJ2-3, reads KAGVTQTPRYLIKTRGQQVTLSCSPISGHRSVSWYQQTPGQGLQFLFEYFSETQRNKGNFPGRFSGRQFSNSRSEMNVSTLELGDSALYLCASSFLAGSSTDTQYFGPGTRLTVL.

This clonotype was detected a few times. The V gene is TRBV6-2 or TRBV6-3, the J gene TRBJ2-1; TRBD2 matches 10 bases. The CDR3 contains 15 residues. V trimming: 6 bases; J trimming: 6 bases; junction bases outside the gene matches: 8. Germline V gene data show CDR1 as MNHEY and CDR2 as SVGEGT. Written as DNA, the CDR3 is TGTGCCAGCAGGCAAGCGGGAGGGCCCGGCAATGAGCAGTTCTTC. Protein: CASRQAGGPGNEQFF.

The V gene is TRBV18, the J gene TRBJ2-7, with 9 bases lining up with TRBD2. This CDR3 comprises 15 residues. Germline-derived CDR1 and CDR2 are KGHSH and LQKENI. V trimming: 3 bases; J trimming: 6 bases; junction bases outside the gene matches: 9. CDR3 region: CASSPAGGEPGEQYF. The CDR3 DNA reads TGTGCCAGCTCACCGGCGGGAGGGGAACCCGGCGAGCAGTACTTC. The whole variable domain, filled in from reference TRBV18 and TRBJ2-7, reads NAGVMQNPRHLVRRRGQEARLRCSPMKGHSHVYWYRQLPEEGLKFMVYLQKENIIDESGMPKERFSAEFPKEGPSILRIQQVVRGDSAAYFCASSPAGGEPGEQYFGPGTRLTVT.